The clone carrying this T cell receptor beta chain occurred a few times. Its antigen is as yet unknown. This record comes from a study of T cells after yellow fever vaccination. The wider study: Preparation of the low-cell-number fractions used SMART-Seq v4 Ultra Low Input.

In making TCR cDNA, 5'RACE template switching added a universal primer site and UMIs to it. In TCRdb, the 5' RACE reads were re-called with MiXCR into one record per CDR3 protein. The data contain 200,000 to 300,000 distinct CDR3 sequences, 13% of them singletons. Study outcomes and limitations: Clones from primary vaccination mostly reappeared after the booster (96% CD4, about 88% CD8). Weaker overall was a secondary response that nonetheless peaked faster, on day 5 versus 15.

Germline CDR1 and CDR2: MNHNS and SASEGT. V dropped 6 bases and J dropped 2; count of bases not matched to a gene: 10. The CDR3 contains 17 residues. This chain uses TRBV6-1 with TRBJ2-4; 10 nucleotides line up with TRBD1. The starting material was CD4+ T cells sorted from PBMCs, obtained 45 days after the yellow fever booster vaccination. This receptor was taken from a man aged 30-40 years who received the YFV17D yellow fever vaccine. This CDR3 reads CASRDRWTGGSKNIQYF. CDR3 DNA: TGTGCCAGCAGAGACCGTTGGACAGGGGGTTCCAAAAACATTCAGTACTTC.